This T cell receptor (beta chain) emerged from a study of molecular identifiers for immune sequencing clone quantification. Unmatched junction bases numbered 6, after V lost 7 bases and J lost 8 bases. This CDR3 contains 14 residues. The V gene's germline CDR1 is MNHEY and CDR2 SVGEGT. This clonotype was seen repeatedly, ten times or more. Its matching antigen is unknown. Bulk TCR libraries used previously described methods and listed TCR primers. TCRdb redid the calling of the PCR reads with MiXCR, one entry per CDR3 protein. The data hold approximately 670,000 distinct CDR3 sequences, with 15% to 20% observed a single time. Findings and limits, study-wide: Even with 1 million or so naive cells present, spiked Jurkat TCR RNA from one cell was reportedly detectable. Identical TCR molecules can share a barcode, and this sharing could underestimate highly expanded clone sizes. The study found clones above 20 RNA copies held over 98% of effector molecules and under 1% in naive cells.

The clonotype comes from a human donor in good health. Some libraries in this study had Jurkat cell RNA spiked in. The rearrangement joins TRBV6-2 or TRBV6-3 to TRBJ2-1; 12 bases match TRBD2. Source material: naive CD8+ T cells from blood, with Jurkat cell RNA spiked in. As to subset: FACS-sorted CD8+CD4-CCR7+CD45RA+ naive T cells. CDR3 protein: CASKTSGSVDEQFF. The CDR3 region has the DNA TGTGCCAGCAAGACTAGCGGGAGTGTGGATGAGCAGTTCTTC.